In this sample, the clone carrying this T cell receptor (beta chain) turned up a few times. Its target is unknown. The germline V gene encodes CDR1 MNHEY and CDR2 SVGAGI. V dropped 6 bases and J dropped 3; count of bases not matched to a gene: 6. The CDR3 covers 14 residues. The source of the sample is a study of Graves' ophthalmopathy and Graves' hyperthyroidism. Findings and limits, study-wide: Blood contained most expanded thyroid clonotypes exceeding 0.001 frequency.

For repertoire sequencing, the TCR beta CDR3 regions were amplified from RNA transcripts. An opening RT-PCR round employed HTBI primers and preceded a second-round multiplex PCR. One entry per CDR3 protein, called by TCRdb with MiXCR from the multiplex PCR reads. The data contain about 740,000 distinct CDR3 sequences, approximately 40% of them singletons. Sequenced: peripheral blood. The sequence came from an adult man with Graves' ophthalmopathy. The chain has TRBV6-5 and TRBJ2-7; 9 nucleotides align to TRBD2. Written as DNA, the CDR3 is TGTGCCAGCAGCCGTGATAGCGGGAGCTACGAGCAGTACTTC. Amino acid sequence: CASSRDSGSYEQYF.